These 22 T cell receptor beta chains were sequenced from one sample in a study of T cell responses to AZD1222 COVID-19 vaccine. Using immunoSEQ multiplex PCR, the repertoire was profiled, and TCRdb retains in-frame clones only, with some absent. The sample includes 130,000 or so clones, about 94% of them seen just once. This specimen was peripheral blood, taken on day 0 of AZD1222 vaccination. These receptor sequences come from an adult in good health.

The rearrangement joins TRBV30 to TRBJ2-1; possible D gene TRBD2, 6 bases. Deletions cut 4 bases from V and 1 base from J, with 11 bases between. The germline CDR1 and CDR2 sequences are GTSNPN and SVGIG (reference sequence). There are 14 residues in the CDR3. The DNA for the CDR3 is TGTGCCTGGATTGGTGGGGGGTCCTACAATGAGCAGTTCTTC. Amino acid sequence: CAWIGGGSYNEQFF.

V and J are TRBV5-1 and TRBJ1-2; 11 bases are a match to TRBD1. Looked up from germline, CDR1 is SGHRS and CDR2 is YFSETQ. V lost 0 bases to trimming and J lost 7 bases; unmatched junction nucleotides: 5. CDR3 size: 15 residues. The CDR3 protein is CASSLARTGGSGYTF. CDR3 DNA sequence: TGCGCCAGCAGCTTGGCCCGGACAGGGGGCTCTGGCTACACCTTC.

Only one count was recorded for this clone. The V call is TRBV15, the J call TRBJ2-1; D is ambiguous. CDR1 and CDR2 from the germline V gene are LNHNV and YYDKDF (reference sequence). The CDR3 covers 13 residues. V shed 0 bases and J shed 10 bases, with 10 bases lying between them. The CDR3 nucleotides read TGTGCCACCAGCAGAGAGTCTGTGGCCGAGCAGTTCTTC. Translated, it gives CATSRESVAEQFF. Looking up the rest from reference TRBV15 and TRBJ2-1 gives the full variable domain: DAMVIQNPRYQVTQFGKPVTLSCSQTLNHNVMYWYQQKSSQAPKLLFHYYDKDFNNEADTPDNFQSRRPNTSFCFLDIRSPGLGDTAMYLCATSRESVAEQFFGPGTRLTVL.

The chain employs TRBV4-2 and TRBJ2-5; TRBD2 matches 10 bases. Germline CDR1 is LGHNA and CDR2 is YNFKEQ. V was pared by 4 bases and J by 4 bases, with 12 bases of the junction left unmatched. The CDR3 runs 17 residues. In DNA form, the CDR3 reads TGTGCCAGCAGCCCAAGTGGGAGCGGGGGGGTCGGAGAGACCCAGTACTTC. It is translated as CASSPSGSGGVGETQYF.

The rearrangement uses TRBV6-4 and TRBJ1-1; 7 bases are a match to TRBD1. The V gene's germline CDR1 is MRHNA and CDR2 SNTAGT. V was clipped by 8 bases and J by 4 bases; unmatched bases: 13. The CDR3 length is 15 residues. This CDR3 reads CASDENRTGSTEAFF. As DNA, the CDR3 is TGTGCCAGCGACGAGAACCGGACAGGTAGCACTGAAGCTTTCTTT.

The rearrangement uses TRBV6-1 and TRBJ1-1, with D perhaps TRBD1 (5 bases). Germline V gives CDR1 MNHNS, CDR2 SASEGT. Trimming cost V 1 base and J 2 bases, with 8 bases left between them. The CDR3 totals 14 residues. CDR3 loop: CASSEETANTEAFF. CDR3 DNA sequence: TGTGCCAGCAGTGAAGAGACAGCTAACACTGAAGCTTTCTTT.

The genes are TRBV13 and TRBJ1-6; D ambiguous. Looked up from germline, CDR1 is PRHDT and CDR2 is FYEKMQ (reference sequence). Trimming took off 2 bases at V and 7 bases at J, with 15 bases between the two ends. The CDR3 contains 16 residues. The CDR3 reads CASSLKGQRVNSPLHF. The CDR3 DNA sequence: TGTGCCAGCAGCTTAAAAGGTCAGAGAGTAAATTCACCCCTCCACTTT.

V is TRBV5-6 and J is TRBJ1-2, with D possibly TRBD1 on 6 matching bases. CDR1 SGHDT and CDR2 YYEEEE come from the germline V gene. CDR3 length equals 15 residues. The V gene lost 4 bases and the J gene lost 7 bases, with 20 bases spanning the gap. Here the CDR3 reads CASSPTPGQRGGYTF. The CDR3 DNA is TGTGCCAGCAGCCCGACCCCGGGACAAAGGGGTGGCTACACCTTC.

The chain is built from TRBV5-5 and TRBJ2-3; weak D call: TRBD1 (5 bases). The length of the CDR3 is 15 residues. The V gene lost 6 bases and the J gene lost 8 bases, with 22 bases spanning the gap. Germline-derived CDR1 and CDR2 are SGHKS and YYEKEE (reference sequence). The CDR3 loop reads CASIWSLQGGVTQYF. The CDR3 bases are TGTGCCAGCATCTGGAGTCTTCAGGGTGGTGTTACGCAGTATTTT.

The rearrangement links TRBV11-2 to TRBJ2-2; no firm D call. V gave up 4 bases and J gave up 2 bases, with 14 bases separating them. CDR1 is SGHAT and CDR2 is FQNNGV in the germline V gene. This CDR3 region has 16 residues. The CDR3 loop reads CASSSLGAQNTGELFF. CDR3 coding DNA: TGTGCCAGCAGCTCACTTGGAGCGCAAAACACCGGGGAGCTGTTTTTT.

CDR3 nucleotide sequence: TGTGCCAGCAGCTCTACGGGACTAGCGGGAGGGACAGATACGCAGTATTTT. Protein product: CASSSTGLAGGTDTQYF. V gene TRBV7-2 combines with J gene TRBJ2-3; 16 nucleotides agree with TRBD2. CDR3 length: 17 amino acids. V lost 4 bases, J lost 3 bases, and 4 bases stayed unmatched. Looked up from germline, CDR1 is SGHTA and CDR2 is FQGNSA.

The chain recombines TRBV5-1 with TRBJ1-1; D remains unclear. V shed 3 bases and J shed 1 base, with 7 bases lying between them. This CDR3 comprises 13 residues. Germline V lookup: CDR1 SGHRS, CDR2 YFSETQ. The CDR3 DNA is TGCGCCAGCAGCTCACAAGCGAACACTGAAGCTTTCTTT. This encodes CASSSQANTEAFF. The full variable domain, with the rest looked up from reference TRBV5-1 and TRBJ1-1, is KAGVTQTPRYLIKTRGQQVTLSCSPISGHRSVSWYQQTPGQGLQFLFEYFSETQRNKGNFPGRFSGRQFSNSRSEMNVSTLELGDSALYLCASSSQANTEAFFGQGTRLTVV.

The chain carries TRBV3-1 (or the pseudogene TRBV3-2) and TRBJ2-7; D is unresolved. The CDR3 covers 12 residues. Trimming shortened V by 2 bases and J by 5 bases, and 7 bases separated the two germline ends. Germline V gene data show CDR1 as LGHDT and CDR2 as YNNKEL (reference sequence). The CDR3 reads CASSQLGNEQYF. For the CDR3, the DNA is TGTGCCAGCAGCCAACTAGGGAACGAGCAGTACTTC.

The DNA for the CDR3 is TGTGCCAGTAGTCTCTTGACAGTACCAATGAAAAAACTGTTTTTT. It specifies CASSLLTVPMKKLFF. J is TRBJ1-4 and V is TRBV19; D perhaps matches TRBD1 (5 bases). The CDR3 consists of 15 residues. CDR1 is LNHDA, CDR2 SQIVND, per germline (reference sequence). V lost 5 bases to trimming and J lost 9 bases, with 19 bases between them.

The CDR3 DNA reads as TGTGCCAGCAGTCCACTCCGGTCAGGCGAGGGGGAGGGATGGAGGACAGATACGCAGTATTTT. It codes for CASSPLRSGEGEGWRTDTQYF. This chain uses TRBV27 with TRBJ2-3; possible D gene TRBD2, 7 bases. Trimming cost V 5 bases and J 3 bases, with 33 bases left between them. This CDR3 spans 21 amino acids. Per germline, CDR1 MNHEY and CDR2 SMNVEV (reference sequence).

The genes are TRBV10-3 and TRBJ2-1; TRBD2 is a possible D gene (5 bases). The germline gives CDR1 ENHRY, CDR2 SYGVKD. The CDR3 consists of 14 residues. Trimming took off 2 bases at V and 7 bases at J, with 12 bases between the two ends. CDR3 region: CAISEMGSYNEQFF. CDR3 coding DNA: TGTGCCATCAGTGAGATGGGGAGTTATAATGAGCAGTTCTTC.

This clone appeared a single time. The genes are TRBV12-3 or TRBV12-4 and TRBJ1-2, with D tentatively TRBD1 (6 bases). Trimming removed 7 bases at V and 8 bases at J, with 17 bases between. The CDR3 extends over 13 amino acids. CDR3 sequence reads: CASTKQGLGGYTF. As DNA, the CDR3 is TGTGCCAGCACAAAACAGGGTTTGGGGGGCTACACCTTC.

The chain employs TRBV5-6 and TRBJ2-7; D is possibly TRBD1 or TRBD2 (5 bases each). Germline V CDR1 and CDR2: SGHDT, YYEEEE. The CDR3 covers 14 residues. Trimming took off 5 bases at V and 3 bases at J, with 15 bases between the two ends. The CDR3 region is CASSLSGTLYEQYF. The CDR3 DNA follows: TGTGCCAGCAGTTTATCCGGGACCCTCTACGAGCAGTACTTC.

The V and J genes are TRBV18 and TRBJ1-1, with TRBD1 matching over 8 bases. Germline V gene data show CDR1 as KGHSH and CDR2 as LQKENI. The V segment lost 4 bases and the J segment 0 bases; nucleotides outside the gene matches: 7. The CDR3 runs 16 residues. CDR3 bases: TGTGCCAGCTCACTCTTCGGACAGGGTTTGAACACTGAAGCTTTCTTT. Residues: CASSLFGQGLNTEAFF. The variable domain in full, completed from reference TRBV18 and TRBJ1-1, reads NAGVMQNPRHLVRRRGQEARLRCSPMKGHSHVYWYRQLPEEGLKFMVYLQKENIIDESGMPKERFSAEFPKEGPSILRIQQVVRGDSAAYFCASSLFGQGLNTEAFFGQGTRLTVV.

V is TRBV5-4 and J is TRBJ2-1, with 8 bases lining up with TRBD2. This CDR3 has 16 amino acids. Germline CDR1 SGHNT, CDR2 YYREEE (reference sequence). V was pared by 3 bases and J by 4 bases, with 9 bases of the junction left unmatched. CDR3 DNA: TGTGCCAGCAGCTCAAAAGGGGCTAGCGGGTACAATGAGCAGTTCTTC. It specifies CASSSKGASGYNEQFF.

The V and J genes are TRBV9 and TRBJ1-4, with 7 bases lining up with TRBD1. Looked up from germline, CDR1 is SGDLS and CDR2 is YYNGEE. There are 14 residues in the CDR3. V dropped 4 bases and J dropped 5; count of bases not matched to a gene: 5. This CDR3 reads CASSQTGLNEKLFF. The CDR3 DNA reads as TGTGCCAGCAGCCAGACAGGGCTCAATGAAAAACTGTTTTTT.

V usage is TRBV6-2 or TRBV6-3 and J usage is TRBJ2-6; D is unresolved. The V gene lost 3 bases and the J gene lost 0 bases, with 3 bases spanning the gap. Germline lookup yields CDR1 MNHEY and CDR2 SVGEGT. The CDR3 covers 14 residues. CDR3 sequence reads: CASSYHSGANVLTF. The CDR3 DNA is TGTGCCAGCAGTTATCACTCTGGGGCCAACGTCCTGACTTTC.